Sequencing of this T cell receptor (beta chain) was carried out in a study of T cell repertoires in cytomegalovirus infection (dated by TCRdb to the late 2010s). Study-wide context: Peptide stimulations targeted recently identified HLA-C-restricted CMV epitopes, whose presentation resists viral immunomodulation, together with well-studied HLA-B-restricted epitopes. The HLA type of each donor mattered for the analysis, because public TCR beta signatures pointed to carriage of CMV infection along with the matching HLA type.

This clonotype was detected many times. Its antigen has not been determined. No base quality values were provided; no much bigger clone lies one nucleotide off. Taken with the paper, the label for treatment or condition translates to: in vitro stimulation with specific CMV peptide epitopes to enrich CMV-specific T cells. Sequencing instrument: Illumina HiSeq 1500. The public reads were quality trimmed at Q25 with fastp and then assembled into clones with MiXCR by TCRdb, keeping productive beta chains. Entries are consolidated by CDR3 protein sequence, retaining the most common genes and DNA. The sample table contains about 770,000 distinct CDR3 sequences; only one count was recorded for roughly 29% of them. Of the sample, around 12% falls within the top ten clones. Findings and caveats that apply to the study as a whole: The ex vivo response was dominated by HLA-C-restricted CMV-specific TCR beta clonotypes, and the single most frequent clonotype in two of eight donors was supplied by these HLA-C-restricted clonotypes. In both this cohort and an independent approximately 400-donor cohort, the cumulative frequency of public TCR beta family members distinguished carriers of CMV infection plus the relevant HLA type.

The germline V gene encodes CDR1 SEHNR and CDR2 FQNEAQ (reference sequence). Measured from the cysteine to the phenylalanine, the CDR3 is 14 residues long. Only CDR3 DNA is held: 42 bases, read in frame from base 1. V lost 8 bases and J lost 0 bases; the stretch between them is 12 bases long. This clonotype originated in a human donor in good health (CMV status not recorded). Some clones in this sample may be carry-over from other donors' samples. The sequence is built from TRBV7-9 and TRBJ2-3, with the D call perhaps TRBD1 or TRBD2, as 5 bases match in each case. The material was cultured CD8+ T cells from PBMCs, obtained from culture after CMV antigen stimulation. The sequenced DNA is TGTGCCAGCGAGCCGGGACGGAGCACAGATACGCAGTATTTT. This sequence encodes CASEPGRSTDTQYF.